This T cell receptor beta chain derives from a study of blood T cell repertoires in COVID-19. Study background: From the United States, Italy and Spain came samples of acute and convalescent COVID-19. In each case, the material was cDNA or gDNA derived from T cells, B-cell-depleted T cells, or PBMCs.

In the original processing: How many nucleated cells were present was estimated from reference gene primer amplification. Generated by immunoSEQ multiplex PCR, the TCRdb table keeps only in-frame clones and is missing some. That table furnishes V, J and clone size, whereas the DNA furnished D and trimming. The table shows 130,000 to 150,000 clones, with approximately 84% occurring only once. Per the germline V gene, CDR1 is SNHLY and CDR2 is FYNNEI. This CDR3 has 13 amino acids. Between the trimmed V and J ends, which lost 6 bases and 2 bases, there was a span of 10 bases. The rearrangement links TRBV2 to TRBJ1-2; D remains ambiguous. The TCR sequence derives from a human donor with acute or convalescent COVID-19. The donor label of this sample is uncertain. The sequenced material came from peripheral blood. CDR3 loop: CASSAPGNYGYTF. CDR3 DNA sequence: TGTGCCAGCAGCGCCCCGGGGAACTATGGCTACACCTTC. The whole variable domain, filled in from reference TRBV2 and TRBJ1-2, reads EPEVTQTPSHQVTQMGQEVILRCVPISNHLYFYWYRQILGQKVEFLVSFYNNEISEKSEIFDDQFSVERPDGSNFTLKIRSTKLEDSAMYFCASSAPGNYGYTFGSGTRLTVV.